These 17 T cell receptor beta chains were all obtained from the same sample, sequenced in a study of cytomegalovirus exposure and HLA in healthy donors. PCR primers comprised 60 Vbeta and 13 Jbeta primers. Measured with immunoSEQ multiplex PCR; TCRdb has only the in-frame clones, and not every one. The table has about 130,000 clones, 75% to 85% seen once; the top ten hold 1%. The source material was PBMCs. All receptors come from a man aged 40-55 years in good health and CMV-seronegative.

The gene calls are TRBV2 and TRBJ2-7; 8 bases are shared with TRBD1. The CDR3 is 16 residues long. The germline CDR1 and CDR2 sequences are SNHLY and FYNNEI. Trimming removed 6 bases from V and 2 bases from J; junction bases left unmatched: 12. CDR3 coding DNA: TGTGCCAGCAGGGAGCGGAGACAGGGGCGTCCCTACGAGCAGTACTTC. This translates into CASRERRQGRPYEQYF. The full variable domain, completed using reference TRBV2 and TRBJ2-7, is EPEVTQTPSHQVTQMGQEVILRCVPISNHLYFYWYRQILGQKVEFLVSFYNNEISEKSEIFDDQFSVERPDGSNFTLKIRSTKLEDSAMYFCASRERRQGRPYEQYFGPGTRLTVT.

CDR3 sequence: CASSTTGDNQPQHF. The DNA of the CDR3 is TGTGCCAGTAGTACGACAGGAGATAATCAGCCCCAGCATTTT. This chain uses TRBV19 with TRBJ1-5; tentatively, D is TRBD1 (6 bases). Per germline, CDR1 LNHDA and CDR2 SQIVND (reference sequence). V dropped 4 bases and J dropped 4 bases, with 11 bases sitting between them. The length of the CDR3 is 14 residues.

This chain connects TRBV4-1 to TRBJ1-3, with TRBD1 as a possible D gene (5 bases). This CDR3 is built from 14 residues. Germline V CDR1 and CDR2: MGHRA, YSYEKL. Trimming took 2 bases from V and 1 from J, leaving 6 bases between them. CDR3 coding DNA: TGCGCCAGCAGCCAACAGGGATCTGGAAACACCATATATTTT. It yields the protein CASSQQGSGNTIYF.

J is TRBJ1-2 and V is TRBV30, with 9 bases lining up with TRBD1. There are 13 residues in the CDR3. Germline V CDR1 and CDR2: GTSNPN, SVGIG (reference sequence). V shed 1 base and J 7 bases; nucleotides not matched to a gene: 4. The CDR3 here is CAWSGDRALGYTF. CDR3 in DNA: TGTGCCTGGAGTGGGGACAGGGCGCTTGGCTACACCTTC.

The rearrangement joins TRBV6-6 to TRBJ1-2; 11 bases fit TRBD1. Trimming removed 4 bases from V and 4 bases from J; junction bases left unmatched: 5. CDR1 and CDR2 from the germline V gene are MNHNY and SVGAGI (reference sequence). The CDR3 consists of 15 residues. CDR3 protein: CASSSGQGAVYGYTF. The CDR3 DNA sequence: TGTGCCAGCAGTTCCGGACAGGGGGCGGTCTATGGCTACACCTTC.

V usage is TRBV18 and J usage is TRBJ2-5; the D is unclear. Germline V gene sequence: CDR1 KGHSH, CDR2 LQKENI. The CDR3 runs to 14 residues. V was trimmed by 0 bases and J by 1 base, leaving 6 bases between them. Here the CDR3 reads CASSPPPVQETQYF. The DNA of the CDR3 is TGTGCCAGCTCACCACCGCCGGTCCAAGAGACCCAGTACTTC.

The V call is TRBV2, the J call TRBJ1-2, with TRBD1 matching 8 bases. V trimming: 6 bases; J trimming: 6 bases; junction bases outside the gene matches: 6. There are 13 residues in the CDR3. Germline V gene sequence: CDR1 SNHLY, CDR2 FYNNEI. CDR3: CASREQGVDGYTF. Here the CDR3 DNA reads TGTGCCAGCAGGGAACAGGGGGTCGATGGCTACACCTTC.

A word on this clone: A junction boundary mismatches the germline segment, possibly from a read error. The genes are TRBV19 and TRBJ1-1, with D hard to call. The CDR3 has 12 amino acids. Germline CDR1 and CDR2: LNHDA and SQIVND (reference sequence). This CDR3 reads CASSASKPSEVF. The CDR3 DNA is TGTGCCAGTAGCGCTTCAAAACCAAGTGAGGTCTTT.

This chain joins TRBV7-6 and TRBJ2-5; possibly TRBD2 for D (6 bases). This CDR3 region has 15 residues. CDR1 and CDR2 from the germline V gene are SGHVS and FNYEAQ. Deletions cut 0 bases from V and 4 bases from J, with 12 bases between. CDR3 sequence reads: CASSLAGRILETQYF. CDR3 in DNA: TGTGCCAGCAGCTTAGCGGGGAGGATTTTAGAGACCCAGTACTTC.

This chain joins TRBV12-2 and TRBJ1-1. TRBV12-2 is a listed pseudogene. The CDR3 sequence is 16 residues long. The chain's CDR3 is CASRLGAGQANTEAFF. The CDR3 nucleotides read TGTGCAAGTCGCTTAGGCGCGGGTCAGGCGAACACTGAAGCTTTCTTT.

CDR3 nucleotides: TGTGCCAGCACCACAGGGGTAGGAAACTATGGCTACACCTTC. This gives the protein CASTTGVGNYGYTF. The chain joins TRBV2 to TRBJ1-2, with 7 bases identical to TRBD1. With 7 bases clipped from V and 2 bases from J, the junction kept 7 bases outside the gene matches. Germline assignment: CDR1 SNHLY and CDR2 FYNNEI. The CDR3 runs 14 residues.

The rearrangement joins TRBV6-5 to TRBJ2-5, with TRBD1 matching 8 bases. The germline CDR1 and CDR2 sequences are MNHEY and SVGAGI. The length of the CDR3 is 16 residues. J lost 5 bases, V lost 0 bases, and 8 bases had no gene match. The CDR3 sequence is CASSYSRTGTMETQYF. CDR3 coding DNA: TGTGCCAGCAGTTACTCCCGGACAGGGACGATGGAGACCCAGTACTTC.

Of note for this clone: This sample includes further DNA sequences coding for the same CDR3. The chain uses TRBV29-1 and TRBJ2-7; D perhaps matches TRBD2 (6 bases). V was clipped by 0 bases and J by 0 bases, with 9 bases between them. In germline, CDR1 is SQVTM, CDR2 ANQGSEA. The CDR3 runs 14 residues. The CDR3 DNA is TGCAGCGTTGAAGAGGGGGGATCCTCCTACGAGCAGTACTTC. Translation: CSVEEGGSSYEQYF.

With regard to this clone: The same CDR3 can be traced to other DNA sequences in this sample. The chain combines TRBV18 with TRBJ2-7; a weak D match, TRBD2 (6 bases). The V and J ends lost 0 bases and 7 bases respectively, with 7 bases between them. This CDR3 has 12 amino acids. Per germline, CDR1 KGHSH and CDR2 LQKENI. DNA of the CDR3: TGTGCCAGCTCACCACCGGGGGGTGAGCAGTACTTC. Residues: CASSPPGGEQYF.

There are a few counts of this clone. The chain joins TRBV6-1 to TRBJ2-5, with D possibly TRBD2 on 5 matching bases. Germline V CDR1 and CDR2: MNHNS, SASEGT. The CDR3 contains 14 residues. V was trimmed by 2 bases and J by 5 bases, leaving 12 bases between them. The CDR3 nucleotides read TGTGCCAGCAGTGAACCTACAGCGGTGGAGACCCAGTACTTC. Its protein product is CASSEPTAVETQYF.

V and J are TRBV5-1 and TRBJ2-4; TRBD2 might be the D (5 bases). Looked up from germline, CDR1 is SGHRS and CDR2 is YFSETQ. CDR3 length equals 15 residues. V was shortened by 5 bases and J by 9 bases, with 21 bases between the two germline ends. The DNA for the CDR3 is TGCGCCAGCAGTGAGCAAGGTGAAACTGGAGGCATTCAGTACTTC. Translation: CASSEQGETGGIQYF.

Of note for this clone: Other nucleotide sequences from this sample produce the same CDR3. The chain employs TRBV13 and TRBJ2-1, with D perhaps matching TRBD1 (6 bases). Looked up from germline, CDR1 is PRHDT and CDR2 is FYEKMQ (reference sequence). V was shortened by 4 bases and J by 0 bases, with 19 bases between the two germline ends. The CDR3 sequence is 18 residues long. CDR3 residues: CASSSQRRTASSYNEQFF. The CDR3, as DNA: TGTGCCAGCAGCTCTCAACGGCGGACAGCAAGCTCCTACAATGAGCAGTTCTTC.